Listed below are T cell receptor beta chains from one sample, sequenced in a study of radiotherapy plus CTLA-4 blockade in lung cancer. Method: immunoSEQ multiplex PCR; TCRdb's copy keeps in-frame clones and lacks some. This sample has about 120,000 clones, with more than 80% found just once. The specimen was peripheral blood, collected from a patient treated with radiotherapy plus ipilimumab. The origin of the receptors is a human donor with non-small cell lung cancer that progressed on radiotherapy plus ipilimumab. CDR3s include the opening cysteine and the closing phenylalanine or tryptophan. The D gene is left open where the match is weak. Size values are once, few and many counts, or a class for expanded clones, and some rows have none.

v_gene,abundance,j_gene,d_gene,CDR3nt,CDR3aa
TRBV9,NA,TRBJ2-2,TRBD2,TGTGCCAGCAGGCCGGGACTAGACGTCACCGGGGAGCTGTTTTTT,CASRPGLDVTGELFF
TRBV27,NA,TRBJ2-2,TRBD2,TGTGCCAGCAGTTTTAGGACTAGCGGGAGTCTCGGCACCGGGGAGCTGTTTTTT,CASSFRTSGSLGTGELFF
TRBV6-5,once,TRBJ1-1,NA,TGTGCCAGCAGTTACCCAGAACAGGGTTACACTGAAGCTTTCTTT,CASSYPEQGYTEAFF
TRBV5-8,NA,TRBJ2-1,NA,TGTGCCAGCAGGAAAACCGGGACACAGCGTAATGAGCAGTTCTTC,CASRKTGTQRNEQFF
TRBV19,NA,TRBJ2-3,NA,TGTGCCAGTAGGAGCACCGGGACATCTCTCACAGATACGCAGTATTTT,CASRSTGTSLTDTQYF
TRBV9,NA,TRBJ1-1,NA,TGTGCCAGCAGCGTAGGGGGGGGCACTTTGGACACTGAAGCTTTCTTT,CASSVGGGTLDTEAFF
TRBV10-2,NA,TRBJ1-1,TRBD1,TGCGCCAGCAGTTTGACAGGGGCGTTGAACACTGAAGCTTTCTTT,CASSLTGALNTEAFF
TRBV28,NA,TRBJ1-3,NA,TGTGCCTCCAATTCGGGAGGGGCACCTGGAAACACCATATATTTT,CASNSGGAPGNTIYF
TRBV7-8,NA,TRBJ1-5,NA,TGTGCCAGCAGCCCTGGGAGGGGAAATCAGCCCCAGCATTTT,CASSPGRGNQPQHF
TRBV27,once,TRBJ1-2,TRBD1,TGTGCCAGCAGCAGACAGGGGGCTGGGGGCTACACCTTC,CASSRQGAGGYTF
TRBV2,NA,TRBJ1-5,NA,TGTGCCAGCAGTGAACAGGGTGTGGGCAATCAGCCCCAGCATTTT,CASSEQGVGNQPQHF
TRBV18,NA,TRBJ2-7,TRBD1,TGTGCCAGCTCGCGGACAGGCAACTCCTACGAGCAGTACTTC,CASSRTGNSYEQYF
TRBV29-1,NA,TRBJ1-2,TRBD1,TGCAGCGTTGAAGAAGGGGGCAGCTATGGCTACACCTTC,CSVEEGGSYGYTF
TRBV6-1,NA,TRBJ2-3,NA,TGTGCCAGCAGTGAAATGGGCCTAGCCACAGATACGCAGTATTTT,CASSEMGLATDTQYF
TRBV5-1,NA,TRBJ2-1,TRBD2,TGCGCCAGCAGCCCCGGGCGGGGGGCTTACAATGAGCAGTTCTTC,CASSPGRGAYNEQFF
TRBV7-8,NA,TRBJ2-7,TRBD2,TGTGCCAGCAGCTTAGAGGGTGTCACTAGCGGGATATTCCGGGGGCACGAGCAGTACTTC,CASSLEGVTSGIFRGHEQYF
TRBV19,NA,TRBJ1-1,NA,TGTGCCAGTAGTTCCCTGGGCCCGGACACTGAAGCTTTCTTT,CASSSLGPDTEAFF
TRBV5-1,NA,TRBJ2-3,NA,TGCGCCAGCAGCTTGCGGGGAGATACGCAGTATTTT,CASSLRGDTQYF
TRBV10-3,NA,TRBJ2-7,TRBD2,TGTGCCATCAGTGAGTCAGGACTAGAGGCCTACGAGCAGTACTTC,CAISESGLEAYEQYF
TRBV7-6,NA,TRBJ1-1,NA,TGTGCCAGCAGCTTAGCGCGGCAGGGCCGAGCTTTCTTT,CASSLARQGRAFF
TRBV7-9,NA,TRBJ2-1,NA,TGTGCCAGCAGCCCCGAGTGGAGGGAAGAGCAGTTCTTC,CASSPEWREEQFF
TRBV11-2,NA,TRBJ1-1,NA,TGTGCCAGCAGCCCCCCCCGGACCGGCGAAAACACTGAAGCTTTCTTT,CASSPPRTGENTEAFF
TRBV5-1,NA,TRBJ2-7,NA,TGCGCCAGCAGCTTGGAGGGATCTGGGTCTGAGCAGTACTTC,CASSLEGSGSEQYF
TRBV10-3,NA,TRBJ2-2,NA,TGTGCCATCAGATCGGCAGGGAACACCGGGGAGCTGTTTTTT,CAIRSAGNTGELFF
TRBV7-8,NA,TRBJ2-1,TRBD2,TGTGCCAGCAGCGTAGGTAGGACTAGCGGGAGAGGTTACAATGAGCAGTTCTTC,CASSVGRTSGRGYNEQFF
TRBV19,once,TRBJ2-1,TRBD2,TGTGCCAGTTCTAGCGGGGGCTACAATGAGCAGTTCTTC,CASSSGGYNEQFF
TRBV2,NA,TRBJ2-5,NA,TGTGCCAGCAGTGAAAAGCTTGGACTTTTCCTGGAGACCCAGTACTTC,CASSEKLGLFLETQYF
TRBV9,NA,TRBJ1-1,NA,TGTGCCAGCAGCGTACCCAACAGTGGGGAAGCTTTCTTT,CASSVPNSGEAFF
TRBV6-6,few,TRBJ1-2,NA,TGTGCCAGCACCACCTCGTTAGGGTATGGCTACACCTTC,CASTTSLGYGYTF
TRBV5-1,NA,TRBJ2-5,NA,TGCGCCAGCAGAGAGGGCAGCCCGGAGGGAGAGACCCAGTACTTC,CASREGSPEGETQYF
TRBV5-4,NA,TRBJ2-1,TRBD2,TGTGCCAGCAGCACCCCGGGACTAGCGGGGTCTAACGAGCAGTTCTTC,CASSTPGLAGSNEQFF
TRBV5-1,NA,TRBJ1-2,TRBD1,TGCGCCAGCAGCCCAACATCGGGACAGAGACAGAGCGGCTACACCTTC,CASSPTSGQRQSGYTF
TRBV6-5,NA,TRBJ1-2,TRBD1,TGTGCCAGCAGTCAACAGGGGGTCTCTGGCTACACCTTC,CASSQQGVSGYTF
TRBV5-1,NA,TRBJ2-7,TRBD1,TGCGCCAGCAGCTTAAGGACAGGAGGATACGAGCAGTACTTC,CASSLRTGGYEQYF
TRBV10-3,once,TRBJ2-2,NA,TGTGCCATCAGGGGACTGACAGGGCCTGCGAACACCGGGGAGCTGTTTTTT,CAIRGLTGPANTGELFF
TRBV5-6,NA,TRBJ1-1,TRBD1,TGTGCCAGCAGCCCTGGGCCACAGGGGTGGAACACTGAAGCTTTCTTT,CASSPGPQGWNTEAFF
TRBV27,NA,TRBJ1-2,TRBD1,TGTGCCAGCAGTTTCCGCCCGGGACAGGGGAATGGCTACACCTTC,CASSFRPGQGNGYTF
TRBV7-2,NA,TRBJ2-3,NA,TGTGCCAGCAGCGGGGAAGCGGCAGATACGCAGTATTTT,CASSGEAADTQYF
TRBV15,NA,TRBJ2-5,NA,TGTGCCACCAAACATCACCCGGCGCGGGAGACCCAGTACTTC,CATKHHPARETQYF
TRBV9,NA,TRBJ1-2,NA,TGTGCCAGCAGCGGAGACAGTCTCCCTCTTTATGGCTACACCTTC,CASSGDSLPLYGYTF
TRBV4-1,NA,TRBJ1-5,NA,TGCGCCAGCAGCCAATCAAACGGAATCCCAAATCAGCCCCAGCATTTT,CASSQSNGIPNQPQHF
TRBV4-2,NA,TRBJ2-7,TRBD2,TGTGCCAGCAGCCAAGATATGTGGGCGGGAGAGTACGAGCAGTACTTC,CASSQDMWAGEYEQYF
TRBV5-6,NA,TRBJ1-5,NA,TGTGCCAGCAGCTTACTTGGGGTCAATCAGCCCCAGCATTTT,CASSLLGVNQPQHF
TRBV5-1,NA,TRBJ2-3,TRBD2,TGCGCCAGCAGCTTGGTAGCGGGAGGAGCTGATACGCAGTATTTT,CASSLVAGGADTQYF
TRBV11-3,NA,TRBJ1-1,NA,TGTGCCAGCAGCAGTCAAGAAAGGCGGACTGAAGCTTTCTTT,CASSSQERRTEAFF
TRBV5-5,once,TRBJ2-2,TRBD2,TGTGCCAGCAGCTGGCTAGCGGGGCGCACCGGGGAGCTGTTTTTT,CASSWLAGRTGELFF
TRBV29-1,NA,TRBJ1-3,NA,TGCAGCGTCCGAAGGACAGACTCTGGAAACACCATATATTTT,CSVRRTDSGNTIYF